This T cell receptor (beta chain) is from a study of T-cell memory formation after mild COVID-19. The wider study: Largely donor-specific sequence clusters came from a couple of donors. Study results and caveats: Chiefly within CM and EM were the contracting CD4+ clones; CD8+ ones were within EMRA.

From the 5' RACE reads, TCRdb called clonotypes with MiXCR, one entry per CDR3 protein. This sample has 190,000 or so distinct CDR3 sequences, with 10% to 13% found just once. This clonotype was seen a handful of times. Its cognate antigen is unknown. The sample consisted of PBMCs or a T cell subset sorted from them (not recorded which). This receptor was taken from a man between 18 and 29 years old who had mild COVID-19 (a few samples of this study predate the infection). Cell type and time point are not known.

The CDR3 here is CASARTVTDSYLSYEQYF. Here the CDR3 DNA reads TGTGCTAGTGCCCGGACAGTGACGGACTCCTACCTCTCCTACGAGCAGTACTTC. The rearrangement links TRBV12-5 to TRBJ2-7; possibly TRBD1 for D (6 bases). The germline CDR1 and CDR2 sequences are LGHNT and FRNRAP. The V gene lost 7 bases and the J gene lost 0 bases, with 25 bases spanning the gap. CDR3 length equals 18 residues.